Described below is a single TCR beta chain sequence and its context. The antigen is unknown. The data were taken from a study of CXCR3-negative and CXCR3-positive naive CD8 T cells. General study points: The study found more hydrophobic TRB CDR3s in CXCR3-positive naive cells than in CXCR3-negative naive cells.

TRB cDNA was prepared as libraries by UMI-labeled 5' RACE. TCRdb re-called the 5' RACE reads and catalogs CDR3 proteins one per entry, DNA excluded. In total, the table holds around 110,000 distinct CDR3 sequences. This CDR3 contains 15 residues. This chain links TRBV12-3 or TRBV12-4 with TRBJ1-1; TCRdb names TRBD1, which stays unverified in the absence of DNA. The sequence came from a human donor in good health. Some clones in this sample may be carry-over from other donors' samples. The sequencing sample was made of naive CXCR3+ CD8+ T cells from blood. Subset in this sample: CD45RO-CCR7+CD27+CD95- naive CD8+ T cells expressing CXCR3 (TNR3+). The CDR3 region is CASSLETGKNTEAFF.